This TCR beta chain appears in the sequencing data of a study of blood T cell repertoires in COVID-19. Study in general: T cells, B-cell-depleted T cells, or PBMCs provided the cDNA or gDNA that served as material.

Per the study methods: Estimation of nucleated cell counts was performed using reference gene primer amplification. Clones were read by immunoSEQ multiplex PCR, and TCRdb kept only the in-frame ones, dropping some. V, J and clone size were drawn from that table, and D and trimming were deduced from the DNA. The repertoire holds about 190,000 clones, with approximately 85% as singletons. Followed longitudinally, the Seattle patients had been enrolled during active infection. Germline V lookup: CDR1 LNHDA, CDR2 SQIVND (reference sequence). The CDR3 is made up of 15 amino acids. With 4 bases removed from V and 0 bases from J, the gap between germline ends came to 10 bases.

V and J are TRBV19 and TRBJ1-3; D possibly corresponds to TRBD1 (5 bases). Material: peripheral blood. The TCR was taken from a man older than 75 with COVID-19, enrolled during active disease. CDR3 nucleotides: TGTGCCAGTAGTAAGGGGAACCCCTCTGGAAACACCATATATTTT. This translates into CASSKGNPSGNTIYF.